Listed below are T cell receptor beta chains from one sample, sequenced in a study of control samples from healthy donors and cancer patients. Generated by immunoSEQ multiplex PCR, the TCRdb table keeps only in-frame clones and is missing some. This sample has roughly 120,000 clones, with approximately 87% found just once. Sequenced sample: blood. All receptors derive from a man between 25 and 39 years old in good health. CDR3s include the opening cysteine and the closing phenylalanine or tryptophan. The D gene is left open where the match is weak. Clone size is not always given. Where it is, it says once, few, many or a class for expanded clones.

J	size	D	V	DNA	CDR3
TRBJ1-1	NA	NA	TRBV6-5	TGTGCCAGCAGTTACTCCGAGATGAACACTGAAGCTTTCTTT	CASSYSEMNTEAFF
TRBJ2-7	NA	NA	TRBV30	TGTGCCTGGAGTAGTCAGGCTCCCTACGAGCAGTACTTC	CAWSSQAPYEQYF
TRBJ2-6	NA	NA	TRBV30	TGTGCCTGGGACTTAGCTGGGGCCAACGTCCTGACTTTC	CAWDLAGANVLTF
TRBJ1-1	NA	NA	TRBV11-2	TGTGCCAGCAGCTACCCATCTCATTACAGCGATATGAACACTGAAGCTTTCTTT	CASSYPSHYSDMNTEAFF
TRBJ2-2	NA	NA	TRBV6-1	TGTGCCAGCAGTGAAGCGCCAGGGCTCACCGGGGAGCTGTTTTTT	CASSEAPGLTGELFF
TRBJ1-1	NA	NA	TRBV7-9	TGTGCCAGCAGCTTTCAACGTGAAGCTTTCTTT	CASSFQREAFF
TRBJ1-2	NA	TRBD1	TRBV20-1	TGCAGTGCTAGTATCGGCATCGACAGGGTCTACTATGGCTACACCTTC	CSASIGIDRVYYGYTF
TRBJ2-3	NA	NA	TRBV7-2	TGTGCCAGCAGCTTAAATGGGCGCACAGATACGCAGTATTTT	CASSLNGRTDTQYF
TRBJ2-1	NA	NA	TRBV5-1	TGCGCCAGCAGCTTCGGCTCGAGCTCCTACAATGAGCAGTTCTTC	CASSFGSSSYNEQFF
TRBJ1-4	few	NA	TRBV7-9	TGTGCCAGCAGCTTAGATTTCGGGACCGCCGATGAAAAACTGTTTTTT	CASSLDFGTADEKLFF
TRBJ2-7	NA	TRBD1	TRBV13	TGTGCCAGCAGCTTCAAGGGACAGGGCTCCTACGAGCAGTACTTC	CASSFKGQGSYEQYF
TRBJ1-2	NA	NA	TRBV12-3/TRBV12-4	TGTGCCAGCAGCCGGGACAACTATGGCTACACCTTC	CASSRDNYGYTF
TRBJ1-1	NA	TRBD1	TRBV20-1	TGCAGTGCTAGTTCCTATCAGGGGGGGGACACTGAAGCTTTCTTT	CSASSYQGGDTEAFF
TRBJ1-6	once	NA	TRBV28	TGTGCCAGCAGTTTAGGGGGCCCCTATAATTCACCCCTCCACTTT	CASSLGGPYNSPLHF
TRBJ2-1	NA	TRBD2	TRBV25-1	TGTGCCAGCAGTTGGGGGGGGACCCACAATGAGCAGTTCTTC	CASSWGGTHNEQFF
TRBJ1-4	NA	NA	TRBV30	TGTGCCTGGAGTCTGATTCCAACTAATGAAAAACTGTTTTTT	CAWSLIPTNEKLFF
TRBJ2-7	NA	NA	TRBV10-3	TGTGCCTCCGGGGACAACTACGAGCAGTACTTC	CASGDNYEQYF
TRBJ1-2	NA	NA	TRBV20-1	TGCAGTGCTACCAGACAGTATGGCTACACCTTC	CSATRQYGYTF
TRBJ1-5	NA	NA	TRBV30	TGTGCCTGGAGTCCGGACTCCCGGAGGCCCCAGCATTTT	CAWSPDSRRPQHF